These 19 T cell receptor beta chains were all obtained from the same sample, sequenced in a study of response to subunit inactivated influenza vaccine. MiXCR, run by TCRdb on the RT-PCR reads, gives a single entry per CDR3 protein. The data contain hundreds of thousands of distinct CDR3 sequences, about 11% of them seen just once; the ten biggest clones take up approximately 9.9%. The data also belong to a second study, concerning T cells expressing NK-cell markers. Turning to that study: UMIs were included in TCR beta cDNA generated by 5'RACE template switching.

The sequencing used PBMCs from blood, collected on the day of vaccination. The receptors were gathered from a man aged 45-65 years who received an inactivated influenza vaccine.

This CDR3 is CASGLARNIQYF. In nucleotides, the CDR3 is TGTGCCAGCGGACTAGCGAGAAACATTCAGTACTTC. The J gene is TRBJ2-4, the V gene TRBV6-2 or TRBV6-3, with 9 bases identical to TRBD2. J gave up 6 bases and V 8 bases, and 2 bases lay outside the gene matches. Germline-derived CDR1 and CDR2 are MNHEY and SVGEGT. The CDR3 loop spans 12 amino acids.

The chain recombines TRBV7-9 with TRBJ2-7, with D perhaps matching TRBD2 (6 bases). V dropped 5 bases and J dropped 3 bases, with 8 bases sitting between them. The CDR3 is 12 amino acids. Per the germline V gene, CDR1 is SEHNR and CDR2 is FQNEAQ (reference sequence). CDR3 sequence (DNA): TGTGCCAGCAGCCGGGACTTCTACGAGCAGTACTTC. The encoded protein is CASSRDFYEQYF.

This clonotype was detected only a few times. V and J are TRBV28 and TRBJ2-2; 9 bases fit TRBD2. Germline trimming cut 6 bases from V and 4 bases from J; bases unmatched to any gene: 3. The CDR3 has 14 amino acids. Germline CDR1 MDHEN, CDR2 SYDVKM. The CDR3 DNA sequence: TGTGCCAGCAGGCTAGCGGGGTCCACCGGGGAGCTGTTTTTT. Protein: CASRLAGSTGELFF.

This clonotype was recorded at least ten times. The V and J genes are TRBV6-5 and TRBJ2-7, with 8 bases identical to TRBD1. V lost 0 bases and J lost 0; bases outside the gene matches: 1. Germline V CDR1 and CDR2: MNHEY, SVGAGI. The CDR3 contains 15 residues. The CDR3 DNA reads as TGTGCCAGCAGTTACTCGGGGACAGGCTCCTACGAGCAGTACTTC. This codes for CASSYSGTGSYEQYF.

This clonotype showed up just a few times. The rearrangement links TRBV20-1 to TRBJ2-7; TRBD1 agrees at 7 bases. V was pared by 5 bases and J by 7 bases, with 8 bases of the junction left unmatched. Germline CDR1 is DFQATT and CDR2 is SNEGSKA (reference sequence). CDR3 length equals 12 residues. In nucleotides, the CDR3 is TGCAGTGCTTCGGACAGGCGATTTGAGCAGTACTTC. Its translation is CSASDRRFEQYF.

The V and J genes are TRBV7-2 and TRBJ2-1; 8 positions agree with TRBD2. Germline trimming cut 6 bases from V and 3 bases from J; bases unmatched to any gene: 7. From germline, CDR1 is SGHTA and CDR2 FQGNSA. CDR3 size: 15 residues. CDR3 sequence: CASRPSGGDYNEQFF. In nucleotides, the CDR3 is TGTGCCAGCAGACCCTCGGGGGGGGACTACAATGAGCAGTTCTTC.

This clonotype was recorded at least ten times. Here the CDR3 reads CASSPGRGAYTGELFF. DNA of the CDR3: TGCGCCAGCAGCCCCGGGCGAGGGGCGTACACCGGGGAGCTGTTTTTT. V is TRBV5-1 and J is TRBJ2-2, with D tentatively TRBD1 or TRBD2 (5 bases each). CDR1 is SGHRS, CDR2 YFSETQ, per germline. The length of the CDR3 is 16 residues. V lost 4 bases to trimming and J lost 3 bases, with 16 bases between them.

The chain employs TRBV10-3 and TRBJ2-7; D may be TRBD1 (5 bases). Per the germline V gene, CDR1 is ENHRY and CDR2 is SYGVKD. This CDR3 spans 13 amino acids. The V gene lost 2 bases and the J gene lost 9 bases, with 14 bases spanning the gap. Here the CDR3 reads CAISETGDTVQYF. DNA of the CDR3: TGTGCCATCAGTGAGACAGGTGATACGGTGCAGTACTTC.

CDR3 bases: TGTGCCAGCAGTGACTCGCAGATTAAAAACATTCAGTACTTC. Protein: CASSDSQIKNIQYF. The V call is TRBV2, the J call TRBJ2-4; D is unclear. The CDR3 has 14 amino acids. Between the trimmed V and J ends, which lost 3 bases and 4 bases, there was a span of 10 bases. CDR1 SNHLY and CDR2 FYNNEI come from the germline V gene. Variable domain in full (rest from reference TRBV2 and TRBJ2-4): EPEVTQTPSHQVTQMGQEVILRCVPISNHLYFYWYRQILGQKVEFLVSFYNNEISEKSEIFDDQFSVERPDGSNFTLKIRSTKLEDSAMYFCASSDSQIKNIQYFGAGTRLSVL.

The J gene is TRBJ2-7, the V gene TRBV3-1, with D possibly called TRBD1 or TRBD2 (5 bases each). Germline CDR1 and CDR2: LGHDT and YNNKEL (reference sequence). CDR3 length: 14 amino acids. The V end was cut by 3 bases, the J end by 0 bases, with 9 bases between. CDR3 sequence: CASSQGETSYEQYF. CDR3 DNA: TGTGCCAGCAGCCAGGGGGAGACCTCCTACGAGCAGTACTTC.

This clonotype has more than one count but fewer than ten. The chain uses TRBV10-1 and TRBJ2-5; tentative D call: TRBD2 (5 bases). V was trimmed by 6 bases and J by 3 bases, leaving 26 bases between them. Germline V gene lookup returns CDR1 WNHNN and CDR2 SYGVQD (reference sequence). The length of the CDR3 is 18 residues. This CDR3 is CASRNTGNLITLEETQYF. The CDR3 nucleotides read TGCGCCAGCAGGAATACCGGGAACCTTATCACCCTCGAAGAGACCCAGTACTTC.

The chain links TRBV29-1 to TRBJ2-1, with TRBD2 identical over 12 bases. CDR1 and CDR2 (germline): SQVTM, ANQGSEA. The V gene end was trimmed by 8 bases and the J gene end by 4 bases; junction bases not matched to a gene: 9. This CDR3 contains 15 residues. CDR3 residues: CSMGGLAGRYNEQFF. CDR3 DNA sequence: TGCAGCATGGGAGGACTAGCGGGGAGGTACAATGAGCAGTTCTTC.

The chain employs TRBV7-9 and TRBJ2-5; weak D call: TRBD2 (6 bases). Trimming stripped 5 bases from V and 2 bases from J, with 21 bases between. The CDR3 sequence is 17 residues long. The germline gives CDR1 SEHNR, CDR2 FQNEAQ (reference sequence). CDR3 protein: CASSVLSGESSQETQYF. CDR3 nucleotide sequence: TGTGCCAGCAGCGTCCTGTCGGGGGAGTCCTCTCAAGAGACCCAGTACTTC.

Regarding this clonotype: One end of the junction is discordant with germline, which a read error may explain. J is TRBJ2-5 and V is TRBV6-1; 8 bases are a match to TRBD2. There are 16 residues in the CDR3. Germline CDR1 and CDR2: MNHNS and SASEGT. This CDR3 is CASSQAGVGRKETQYF. The CDR3 DNA follows: TGTGCCAGCAGTCAAGCGGGAGTGGGCAGGAAAGAGACCCAGTACTTC.

The rearrangement links TRBV28 to TRBJ2-7, with D possibly matching TRBD2 (5 bases). Germline V gene lookup returns CDR1 MDHEN and CDR2 SYDVKM. The CDR3 consists of 13 residues. The V and J ends lost 6 bases and 2 bases respectively, with 11 bases between them. In nucleotides, the CDR3 is TGTGCCAGCAGCGAGGGCAGGACCTACGAGCAGTACTTC. This gives the protein CASSEGRTYEQYF.

V gene TRBV7-8 combines with J gene TRBJ1-6, with D tentatively TRBD1 (6 bases). V shed 0 bases and J shed 2 bases, with 8 bases lying between them. There are 16 residues in the CDR3. The germline V gene encodes CDR1 SGHVS and CDR2 FQNEAQ. The CDR3 reads CASSLAGAAYNSPLHF. The CDR3 region has the DNA TGTGCCAGCAGCTTAGCGGGGGCCGCCTATAATTCACCCCTCCACTTT.

This clonotype turned up a few times. The rearrangement links TRBV6-2 or TRBV6-3 to TRBJ1-2; tentative D call: TRBD1 (5 bases). The length of the CDR3 is 15 residues. Germline CDR1 is MNHEY and CDR2 is SVGEGT. V was cut by 5 bases and J by 2 bases, with 15 bases left in between. In nucleotides, the CDR3 is TGTGCCAGCAGTGCCGCCGGGACTCAAAACTATGGCTACACCTTC. This translates into CASSAAGTQNYGYTF.

This chain links TRBV28 with TRBJ2-2, with D unresolved. V was pared by 5 bases and J by 6 bases, with 10 bases between. Germline assignment: CDR1 MDHEN and CDR2 SYDVKM. The CDR3 loop spans 13 amino acids. The chain's CDR3 is CASSLLEPGELFF. The CDR3 DNA reads TGTGCCAGCAGTCTCCTGGAGCCCGGGGAGCTGTTTTTT.

This clonotype was counted only a few times. The CDR3 nucleotides are TGTGCCAGCAGCCGAACGACCTATCAGCCCCAGCATTTT. Its protein product is CASSRTTYQPQHF. This rearrangement joins TRBV7-2 to TRBJ1-5; D unresolved. V lost 5 bases, J lost 5 bases, and 10 bases lay in between. CDR1 is SGHTA and CDR2 is FQGNSA in the germline V gene. CDR3 size: 13 residues. Supplemented by reference TRBV7-2 and TRBJ1-5, the full variable domain reads GAGVSQSPSNKVTEKGKDVELRCDPISGHTALYWYRQSLGQGLEFLIYFQGNSAPDKSGLPSDRFSAERTGGSVSTLTIQRTQQEDSAVYLCASSRTTYQPQHFGDGTRLSIL.